This entry lists 21 T cell receptor beta chains sequenced from one sample in a study of blood T cells in healthy people across ages (dated by TCRdb to 2015 to 2017). Receptors were amplified or captured by 5' RACE. Reads for this sample came from an Illumina HiSeq 2500. A second PCR of roughly 7 to 12 cycles was run with a J-beta primer mix and a sample-barcoded 5' primer. TCRdb's own reprocessing of the public reads used fastp at Q25 and MiXCR and kept productive beta chains. Each CDR3 protein appears once, grouped with its most common genes and DNA. The sample data list about 640,000 distinct CDR3 sequences, and 40% to 45% of these were observed just once. The ten largest clones take up about 32% of the sample. The sequencing input was blood. The source of these receptors is a man older than 75 in good health.

The chain carries TRBV4-2 and TRBJ1-5, with D unresolved. This CDR3 comprises 13 residues. From germline, CDR1 is LGHNA and CDR2 YNFKEQ. Trimming stripped 0 bases from V and 9 bases from J, with 9 bases between. CDR3 nucleotide sequence: TGTGCCAGCAGCCAAGATTCGCTCCGGCCCCAGCATTTT. Translated: CASSQDSLRPQHF.

This chain joins TRBV5-6 and TRBJ2-6; D is unresolved. This CDR3 has 15 amino acids. Germline V CDR1 and CDR2: SGHDT, YYEEEE. V was clipped by 0 bases and J by 7 bases, with 11 bases between them. The CDR3 nucleotides are TGTGCCAGCAGCTTGGGGGCGGTGCTAGCCAACGTCCTGACTTTC. This sequence encodes CASSLGAVLANVLTF.

The chain uses TRBV6-2 or TRBV6-3 and TRBJ2-1; TRBD1 aligns across 10 bases. Germline V gene sequence: CDR1 MNHEY, CDR2 SVGEGT. This CDR3 has 16 residues. V dropped 6 bases and J dropped 7; count of bases not matched to a gene: 12. The CDR3 nucleotides read TGTGCCAGCAGGGAATTGGGACAGGGGAATAAGAATGAGCAGTTCTTC. Translated: CASRELGQGNKNEQFF.

This clonotype was counted a few times. This chain links TRBV6-2 or TRBV6-3 with TRBJ2-7; D call uncertain. This CDR3 has 13 residues. Germline CDR1 reads MNHEY; CDR2 reads SVGEGT. Deletions cut 1 base from V and 0 bases from J, with 4 bases between. Here the CDR3 reads CASSYFISYEQYF. The CDR3, as DNA: TGTGCCAGCAGTTACTTCATCTCCTACGAGCAGTACTTC.

The genes are TRBV7-9 and TRBJ2-4; D gene unclear. V was clipped by 2 bases and J by 7 bases, with 12 bases between them. The length of the CDR3 is 14 residues. Germline V gene lookup returns CDR1 SEHNR and CDR2 FQNEAQ (reference sequence). The DNA for the CDR3 is TGTGCCAGCAGCTTAAGCAGGCTACACAACATTCAGTACTTC. Residues: CASSLSRLHNIQYF.

The chain links TRBV21-1 to TRBJ2-5; the table's D call, TRBD2, has no DNA check behind it. TRBV21-1 is classified as a pseudogene. This CDR3 contains 16 residues. The CDR3 loop is CASSKARLAEQETQYF. The CDR3 DNA follows: TGTGCCAGCAGCAAAGCTAGACTAGCGGAGCAAGAGACCCAGTACTTC.

The table lists this clonotype with a few counts. DNA for the CDR3: TGTGCCAGCAGCCAGACCTTGGCATTCCAAGAGACCCAGTACTTC. It codes for CASSQTLAFQETQYF. This rearrangement joins TRBV6-5 to TRBJ2-5; no clear D. From germline, CDR1 is MNHEY and CDR2 SVGAGI. This CDR3 has 15 residues. The V gene lost 6 bases and the J gene lost 1 base, with 15 bases spanning the gap.

This clonotype was seen more than once but under ten times. The J gene is TRBJ2-1, the V gene TRBV30; TRBD1 might be the D (5 bases). Per the germline V gene, CDR1 is GTSNPN and CDR2 is SVGIG (reference sequence). The germline V and J ends were trimmed by 1 base and 9 bases, with 7 bases remaining between them. This CDR3 region has 11 residues. DNA of the CDR3: TGTGCCTGGAGTGAGCAGGGTGAGCAGTTCTTC. Its protein is CAWSEQGEQFF.

The chain combines TRBV7-2 with TRBJ1-2; 7 positions match TRBD1. This CDR3 comprises 16 residues. Looked up from germline, CDR1 is SGHTA and CDR2 is FQGNSA. The junction had 12 bases not matched to a gene; V was cut back by 0 bases and J by 8 bases. The CDR3 is CASSLALINRGSGYTF. In nucleotides, the CDR3 is TGTGCCAGCAGCTTAGCCTTAATTAACAGGGGCAGCGGCTACACCTTC. Drawing the rest from reference TRBV7-2 and TRBJ1-2, the complete variable domain is GAGVSQSPSNKVTEKGKDVELRCDPISGHTALYWYRQSLGQGLEFLIYFQGNSAPDKSGLPSDRFSAERTGGSVSTLTIQRTQQEDSAVYLCASSLALINRGSGYTFGSGTRLTVV.

The chain couples TRBV7-2 to TRBJ2-1, with a possible D match to TRBD1 (6 bases). The germline V and J ends were trimmed by 1 base and 11 bases, with 18 bases remaining between them. CDR3 length: 15 amino acids. Germline V CDR1 and CDR2: SGHTA, FQGNSA. DNA of the CDR3: TGTGCCAGCAGCTTAGGTGGTACAGGGAAGAATAAGCAGTTCTTC. Its protein product is CASSLGGTGKNKQFF.

In this sample, this clonotype turned up many times. The chain couples TRBV3-1 to TRBJ2-3; a weak D match, TRBD2 (6 bases). The germline V gene encodes CDR1 LGHDT and CDR2 YNNKEL (reference sequence). V lost 7 bases, J lost 4 bases, and 12 bases lay in between. The CDR3 loop spans 13 amino acids. The CDR3 region is CASKNWEADTQYF. In nucleotides, the CDR3 is TGTGCCAGCAAGAACTGGGAGGCAGATACGCAGTATTTT.

The chain carries TRBV3-1 and TRBJ1-2; the D gene is possibly TRBD1 (5 bases). This CDR3 has 15 residues. In germline, CDR1 is LGHDT, CDR2 YNNKEL (reference sequence). Trimming removed 0 bases at V and 4 bases at J, with 12 bases between. The DNA for the CDR3 is TGTGCCAGCAGCCAAGAACAGGCGAGAAGCTATGGCTACACCTTC. Protein sequence: CASSQEQARSYGYTF.

This clonotype turned up a few times. V usage is TRBV5-1 and J usage is TRBJ2-7, with D uncertain. V was cut by 2 bases and J by 2 bases, with 14 bases left in between. The CDR3 consists of 15 residues. Looked up from germline, CDR1 is SGHRS and CDR2 is YFSETQ. The CDR3 DNA sequence: TGCGCCAGCAGCTTTCAAGGTGGGGAAACCTACGAGCAGTACTTC. Translating it yields CASSFQGGETYEQYF.

Notes on this clonotype: A much larger clone sits a single nucleotide away, making a read error possible. The chain joins TRBV7-2 to TRBJ2-3; 8 bases map to TRBD2. The germline V gene has CDR1 SGHTA and CDR2 FQGNSA. This CDR3 region has 14 residues. Losses at the gene ends were 5 bases for V and 4 bases for J; bases not matched to a gene: 5. The CDR3 loop is CASSGSTSADTQYF. The CDR3 DNA follows: TGTGCCAGCAGCGGATCGACTAGCGCAGATACGCAGTATTTT. Variable domain in full (rest from reference TRBV7-2 and TRBJ2-3): GAGVSQSPSNKVTEKGKDVELRCDPISGHTALYWYRQSLGQGLEFLIYFQGNSAPDKSGLPSDRFSAERTGGSVSTLTIQRTQQEDSAVYLCASSGSTSADTQYFGPGTRLTVL.

This sequence joins TRBV20-1 and TRBJ1-5; 7 nucleotides agree with TRBD1. Per germline, CDR1 DFQATT and CDR2 SNEGSKA (reference sequence). The J segment lost 4 bases and the V segment lost 1 base, leaving 10 bases of the junction unmatched. This CDR3 is built from 16 residues. Here the CDR3 DNA reads TGCAGTGCTAGAGCAAAGACAGGGCTCTCTAATCAGCCCCAGCATTTT. Its translation: CSARAKTGLSNQPQHF.

V usage is TRBV11-3 and J usage is TRBJ2-1; D possibly matches TRBD1 or TRBD2 (6 bases each). In germline, CDR1 is SGHNT, CDR2 YENEEA. V lost 5 bases and J 8 bases, leaving 13 bases between the germline ends. The CDR3 sequence is 13 residues long. CDR3 sequence reads: CASSPGATDEQFF. CDR3 in DNA: TGTGCCAGCAGCCCGGGGGCCACTGATGAGCAGTTCTTC.

This clonotype has only a few counts. The rearrangement joins TRBV7-2 to TRBJ2-1; TRBD1 aligns across 7 bases. After removal of 4 bases from V and 10 bases from J, the junction contained 4 bases not matched to a gene. This CDR3 is 12 amino acids long. CDR1 is SGHTA, CDR2 FQGNSA, per germline. The CDR3 DNA sequence: TGTGCCAGCAGCTCCCAACAGGGGGAGCAGTTCTTC. It is translated as CASSSQQGEQFF.

The genes are TRBV25-1 and TRBJ2-1, with 12 bases fitting TRBD1. The CDR3 runs to 15 residues. Germline V gene lookup returns CDR1 MGHDK and CDR2 SYGVNS. The V segment lost 2 bases and the J segment 8 bases; nucleotides outside the gene matches: 4. The CDR3 DNA reads as TGTGCCAGCAGTGAAGGGACAGGGGGCCCCTATGAGCAGTTCTTC. It yields the protein CASSEGTGGPYEQFF. Looking up the rest from reference TRBV25-1 and TRBJ2-1 gives the full variable domain: EADIYQTPRYLVIGTGKKITLECSQTMGHDKMYWYQQDPGMELHLIHYSYGVNSTEKGDLSSESTVSRIRTEHFPLTLESARPSHTSQYLCASSEGTGGPYEQFFGPGTRLTVL.

The chain's CDR3 is CASSYLGGRSYNEQYF. The CDR3 region has the DNA TGTGCCAGCAGTTATCTCGGGGGCCGCTCCTACAATGAGCAGTACTTC. The chain links TRBV6-2 or TRBV6-3 to TRBJ2-1; either TRBD1 or TRBD2 may supply D (6 bases each). The DNA end favors TRBJ2-7, so the J call may be wrong. CDR1 is MNHEY, CDR2 SVGEGT, per germline. The CDR3 loop spans 16 amino acids.

This clonotype has just a few counts. The V gene is TRBV4-2, the J gene TRBJ2-1; tentatively, D is TRBD1 or TRBD2 (5 bases each). The CDR3 has 16 amino acids. V was shortened by 3 bases and J by 5 bases, with 17 bases between the two germline ends. In germline, CDR1 is LGHNA, CDR2 YNFKEQ. Here the CDR3 reads CASSQGVGVENNEQFF. CDR3 nucleotide sequence: TGTGCCAGCAGCCAGGGTGTGGGGGTGGAGAACAATGAGCAGTTCTTC.

This clonotype was observed a few times. The V gene is TRBV7-2, the J gene TRBJ1-1; no clear D gene. This CDR3 spans 14 amino acids. The germline V and J ends were trimmed by 5 bases and 1 base, with 11 bases remaining between them. In germline, CDR1 is SGHTA, CDR2 FQGNSA. This CDR3 is CASSPPIWNTEAFF. The CDR3 DNA sequence: TGTGCCAGCAGCCCCCCCATTTGGAACACTGAAGCTTTCTTT.